Following are 5 T cell receptor beta chains from one sample sequenced in a study of cytomegalovirus exposure and HLA in healthy donors. The PCR employed 60 Vbeta primers together with 13 Jbeta primers. Clones were sequenced by immunoSEQ multiplex PCR, and TCRdb holds only the in-frame ones, with some missing. Of 80,000 or so clones detected, approximately 62% appear once; the ten largest clones hold 4% to 5.5%. Material for sequencing was PBMCs. The receptors derive from a male donor in good health and CMV-seropositive.

The chain's CDR3 is CASSLRQDPYEQYF. As DNA, the CDR3 is TGTGCCAGCAGCTTGAGGCAGGATCCCTACGAGCAGTACTTC. The genes are TRBV5-4 and TRBJ2-7; D not certain. V lost 1 base and J 2 bases, leaving 10 bases between the germline ends. CDR3 length: 14 amino acids. Germline values: CDR1 SGHNT, CDR2 YYREEE (reference sequence).

The gene calls are TRBV11-3 and TRBJ2-1; D not resolved. Trimming left V 3 bases short and J 3 bases short, with 6 bases between. The CDR3 loop spans 13 amino acids. CDR1 and CDR2 (germline): SGHNT, YENEEA. The CDR3 reads CASSLASYNEQFF. The DNA for the CDR3 is TGTGCCAGCAGCTTGGCTAGCTACAATGAGCAGTTCTTC. The full variable domain, its missing parts supplied by reference TRBV11-3 and TRBJ2-1, is EAGVVQSPRYKIIEKKQPVAFWCNPISGHNTLYWYLQNLGQGPELLIRYENEEAVDDSQLPKDRFSAERLKGVDSTLKIQPAELGDSAVYLCASSLASYNEQFFGPGTRLTVL.

The V call is TRBV14, the J call TRBJ2-7; D may be TRBD2 (6 bases). The CDR3 runs to 15 residues. CDR1 is SGHDN, CDR2 FVKESK, per germline. Trimming took 1 base from V and 0 from J, leaving 10 bases between them. The CDR3 reads CASSQGAGFSYEQYF. Written as DNA, the CDR3 is TGTGCCAGCAGCCAAGGAGCGGGTTTCTCCTACGAGCAGTACTTC.

The CDR3 here is CASSLGGHGAQETQYF. DNA for the CDR3: TGTGCCAGCAGCTTAGGCGGTCACGGAGCCCAAGAGACCCAGTACTTC. The chain uses TRBV7-6 and TRBJ2-5; D unclear. The length of the CDR3 is 16 residues. Trimming left V 1 base short and J 1 base short, with 13 bases between. In germline, CDR1 is SGHVS, CDR2 FNYEAQ.

This chain links TRBV2 with TRBJ2-3; TRBD2 aligns across 8 bases. Germline V gene data show CDR1 as SNHLY and CDR2 as FYNNEI. Losses at the gene ends were 4 bases for V and 1 base for J; bases not matched to a gene: 10. The CDR3 is 17 residues long. CDR3 bases: TGTGCCAGCAGTGGCCCCTCGGGGGGGGCCCGCACAGATACGCAGTATTTT. Translation: CASSGPSGGARTDTQYF.